Shown below are 2 T cell receptor beta chains from a single sample sequenced in a study of human T cells and chemical hapten exposure. Time point described: patch test 2, 6 weeks after DPC sensitization. Specified treatment: therapeutic diphenylcyclopropenone sensitization with weekly scalp DPC. TCRdb reanalysed the RACE reads using MiXCR and keeps one entry per CDR3 protein. The sample has around 360,000 distinct CDR3 sequences, about 6% seen once; the top ten hold 4.5% to 6%. The source was whole blood, collected in connection with sensitization to the hapten diphenylcyclopropenone (DPC). All receptors come from a woman aged 18 to 35 with alopecia areata. Some clones in this sample may be carry-over from other donors' samples.

J is TRBJ1-5 and V is TRBV7-2, with D maybe TRBD1 (6 bases). This CDR3 spans 15 amino acids. Trimming cost V 1 base and J 7 bases, with 14 bases left between them. Per the germline V gene, CDR1 is SGHTA and CDR2 is FQGNSA. The CDR3 coding sequence is TGTGCCAGCAGCTTAGTTCTCGGGGGCGAACAGCCCCAGCATTTT. Encoded protein: CASSLVLGGEQPQHF. The full variable domain, its missing parts supplied by reference TRBV7-2 and TRBJ1-5, is GAGVSQSPSNKVTEKGKDVELRCDPISGHTALYWYRQSLGQGLEFLIYFQGNSAPDKSGLPSDRFSAERTGGSVSTLTIQRTQQEDSAVYLCASSLVLGGEQPQHFGDGTRLSIL.

The table lists this clonotype with many counts. The chain's CDR3 is CASTYGWSGAYGYTF. CDR3 DNA: TGTGCCAGCACCTACGGATGGTCCGGGGCATATGGCTACACCTTC. The chain is built from TRBV28 and TRBJ1-2; the D gene is possibly TRBD1 (5 bases). Germline V CDR1 and CDR2: MDHEN, SYDVKM. Between the trimmed V and J ends, which lost 7 bases and 5 bases, there was a span of 20 bases. The CDR3 runs 15 residues.